The subject of this entry is one T cell receptor beta chain. Original handling: The assay estimated nucleated cells by amplifying reference gene primers. Sequenced by immunoSEQ multiplex PCR; TCRdb stores in-frame clones only, minus some. The DNA gave D and trimming, while V, J and clone size come from that table. The sample shows roughly 250,000 clones, 70% to 90% of them seen only once. This record belongs to a study of blood T cell repertoires in COVID-19. Study context: Acute and convalescent COVID-19 specimens originated in the United States, Italy and Spain.

The CDR3 totals 17 residues. V shed 4 bases and J 0 bases; nucleotides not matched to a gene: 6. The germline V gene encodes CDR1 SGHRS and CDR2 YFSETQ. The TCR sequence derives from an older woman with active or convalescent COVID-19. Sequenced input: peripheral blood. The chain couples TRBV5-1 to TRBJ1-4, with TRBD1 identical over 10 bases. CDR3 nucleotide sequence: TGCGCCAGCAGCACGGGACAGGGGTTGACAACTAATGAAAAACTGTTTTTT. Encoded protein: CASSTGQGLTTNEKLFF.